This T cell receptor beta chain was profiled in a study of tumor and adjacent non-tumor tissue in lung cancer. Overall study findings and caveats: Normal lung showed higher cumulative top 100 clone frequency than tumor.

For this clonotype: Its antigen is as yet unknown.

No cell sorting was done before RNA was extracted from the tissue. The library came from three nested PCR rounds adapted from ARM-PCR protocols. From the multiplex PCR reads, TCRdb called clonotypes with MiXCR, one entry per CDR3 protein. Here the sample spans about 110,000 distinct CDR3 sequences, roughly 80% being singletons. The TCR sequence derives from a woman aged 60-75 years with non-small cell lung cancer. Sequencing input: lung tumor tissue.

The CDR3 loop reads CASSVQDRGYVEAFF. The CDR3 DNA reads TGTGCCAGCAGTGTTCAAGACAGGGGGTACGTTGAAGCTTTCTTT. The rearrangement links TRBV25-1 to TRBJ1-1, with 9 positions matching TRBD1. The CDR3 has 15 amino acids. The junction had 10 bases not matched to a gene; V was cut back by 4 bases and J by 7 bases. Germline loops: CDR1 MGHDK, CDR2 SYGVNS. Full variable domain (outside the CDR3, taken from reference TRBV25-1 and TRBJ1-1): EADIYQTPRYLVIGTGKKITLECSQTMGHDKMYWYQQDPGMELHLIHYSYGVNSTEKGDLSSESTVSRIRTEHFPLTLESARPSHTSQYLCASSVQDRGYVEAFFGQGTRLTVV.